This T cell receptor (beta chain) was captured in a study of cytomegalovirus exposure and HLA in healthy donors. This CDR3 spans 12 amino acids. CDR1 and CDR2 from the germline V gene are LGHNA and YNFKEQ. Between the trimmed V and J ends, which lost 1 base and 5 bases, there was a span of 6 bases. Whereas donors were nominally healthy upon sampling, unrecorded immune exposures were probable. With 60 Vbeta and 13 Jbeta primers, the PCR was carried out. Measured with immunoSEQ multiplex PCR; TCRdb has only the in-frame clones, and not every one. The sample includes about 170,000 clones, approximately 76% seen only once; the top ten take about 5%.

Material for sequencing was PBMCs. This clonotype originated in a woman aged 18-29 years in good health and CMV-seropositive. The rearrangement joins TRBV4-2 to TRBJ2-7; D perhaps matches TRBD1 (5 bases). For the CDR3, the DNA is TGTGCCAGCAGCCAAGCAGGGAACGAGCAGTACTTC. This codes for CASSQAGNEQYF.